The TCR beta chain described here comes from a study of blood T cell repertoires in COVID-19 (TCRdb year 2020). Regarding the study in general: Samples from collaborators originated in the United States, Italy and Spain and spanned both the acute and convalescent phases of COVID-19. The dataset comprised deeply sampled blood TCRbeta repertoires from subjects exposed to, actively infected with, or recovered from COVID-19. A freely available public database, intended as a resource for researchers studying the immune response to SARS-CoV-2, is where the repertoires were released. The samples were drawn from the first 160 participants of the ongoing ImmuneRACE study and from more than 1,000 subjects provided by 6 global collaborators. A de-identified subject ID, COVID-19 status, age in years and sex were almost always included in the sample metadata. Where available, HLA class I and class II types were obtained from metadata supplied by the sample provider rather than from assay-based typing. The material from the prospective study consisted of cDNA or gDNA derived from T cells, B-cell-depleted T cells, or PBMCs. Paper-wide results and their limitations: How much clinical and demographic metadata was included differed by source and by participant, and the metadata was provided uncurated.

Reading from cysteine to phenylalanine, the CDR3 counts 15 amino acids. Of the read, only the CDR3 DNA is kept; its 45 bases are in frame from base 1. V is pruned by 4 bases and J by 8 bases, leaving 6 bases of the junction without a gene match. CDR1 and CDR2, per the germline V gene, are MDHEN and SYDVKM. To note about this clone: The clone's antigen remains unknown. There are no base qualities to consult, and no much larger clone falls within one base.

Each collaborating institution followed its own protocols to collect whole blood in K2EDTA tubes. Collaborator samples were shipped for TCRbeta analysis as frozen whole blood, isolated PBMCs, or DNA extracted from either sample type. TCRbeta CDR3 regions were amplified from genomic DNA using the immunoSEQ Assay, a bias-controlled multiplex PCR. Concerning the study's data processing: Nucleated cell counts per sample were estimated from amplification of reference gene primers within the assay. To quantify the absolute abundance of each unique TCRbeta CDR3 rearrangement, sequence reads were collapsed and filtered. Productive Simpson clonality was computed per sample as the square root of Simpson's diversity index over productive rearrangements. The immuneACCESS repertoire file appears here via TCRdb, limited to in-frame rearrangements. These files lack a portion of the clones; in checked studies, under half of the deficit traces to unresolved V genes, and the cause of the others is not known. For V, J and clone size, that table is used; D and trimming come from the DNA. The sample has more than 110,000 clones on record, 70% to 80% of them singletons. Of the sample, over 4% is held by the ten largest clones.

Sequencing used peripheral blood. The rearranged chain carries TRBV28 and TRBJ2-1; 12 nucleotides in the junction match TRBD1. The TCR sequence derives from a woman aged 80 or over with active or convalescent COVID-19. The CDR3 region reads CASSSGGTGGDEQFF. The sequenced DNA: TGTGCCAGCAGTTCCGGAGGGACAGGGGGCGATGAGCAGTTCTTC.